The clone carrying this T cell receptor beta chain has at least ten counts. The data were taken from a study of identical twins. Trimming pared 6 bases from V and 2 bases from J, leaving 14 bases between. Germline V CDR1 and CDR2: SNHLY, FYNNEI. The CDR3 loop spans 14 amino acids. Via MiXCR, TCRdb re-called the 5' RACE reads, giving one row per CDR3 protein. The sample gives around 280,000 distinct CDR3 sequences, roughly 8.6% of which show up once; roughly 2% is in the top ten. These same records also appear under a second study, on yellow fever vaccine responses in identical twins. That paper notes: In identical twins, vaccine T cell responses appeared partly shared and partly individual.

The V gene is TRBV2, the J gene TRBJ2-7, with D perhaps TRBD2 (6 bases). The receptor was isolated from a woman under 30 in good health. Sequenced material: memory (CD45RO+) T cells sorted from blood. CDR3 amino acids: CASSYRLGAYEQYF. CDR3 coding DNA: TGTGCCAGCAGCTACAGACTAGGGGCCTACGAGCAGTACTTC. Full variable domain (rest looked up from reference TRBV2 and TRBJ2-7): EPEVTQTPSHQVTQMGQEVILRCVPISNHLYFYWYRQILGQKVEFLVSFYNNEISEKSEIFDDQFSVERPDGSNFTLKIRSTKLEDSAMYFCASSYRLGAYEQYFGPGTRLTVT.